The source of this TCR beta chain is a study of cytomegalovirus exposure and HLA in healthy donors. The trim removed 5 bases at V and 4 bases at J, leaving 4 bases unmatched. Per the germline V gene, CDR1 is SGHRS and CDR2 is YFSETQ. The CDR3 is 13 residues long. PCR amplification relied on 60 Vbeta primers (plus 13 Jbeta primers). Repertoires were generated with immunoSEQ multiplex PCR, while TCRdb's copy carries only in-frame clones and drops some. This table holds 150,000 to 200,000 clones, roughly 80% found once. The specimen sequenced was PBMCs. The source is a middle-aged man in good health and CMV-seropositive. This chain links TRBV5-1 with TRBJ2-7; 9 nucleotides line up with TRBD1. This chain's CDR3 is CASSRTGEYEQYF. Written as DNA, the CDR3 is TGCGCCAGCAGTCGGACAGGGGAGTACGAGCAGTACTTC. The whole variable domain, remainder taken from reference TRBV5-1 and TRBJ2-7, is KAGVTQTPRYLIKTRGQQVTLSCSPISGHRSVSWYQQTPGQGLQFLFEYFSETQRNKGNFPGRFSGRQFSNSRSEMNVSTLELGDSALYLCASSRTGEYEQYFGPGTRLTVT.